This entry lists 2 T cell receptor beta chains sequenced from one sample in a study of blood T cells in healthy people across ages. PCR was performed a second time for roughly 7 to 11 cycles using a sample-barcoded 5' primer and a J-beta primer mix. TCRdb itself ran the 5' RACE reads through MiXCR, one entry per CDR3 protein. The sample lists over a million distinct CDR3 sequences; 45% were seen once. Sequencing input: blood. The source of these receptors is a woman aged 60-70 years in good health.

This clonotype has at least ten counts. The rearrangement links TRBV15 to TRBJ2-4, with D uncertain. CDR3 length: 15 residues. Trimming left V 0 bases short and J 4 bases short, with 10 bases between. Germline V CDR1 and CDR2: LNHNV, YYDKDF (reference sequence). The CDR3 sequence is CATSRDLSQKNIQYF. The CDR3 DNA reads TGTGCCACCAGCAGAGATCTTTCACAGAAAAACATTCAGTACTTC.

In regard to this clonotype: At one boundary the junction diverges from the germline segment, which might be a read error. This sequence joins TRBV15 and TRBJ2-2, with D possibly TRBD2 on 5 matching bases. The CDR3 covers 15 residues. From germline, CDR1 is LNHNV and CDR2 YYDKDF (reference sequence). CDR3 nucleotides: TGTGCCACCAGCAGAGATCGAGGCCCAGACGGGGAGCGGTTTTTT. As protein: CATSRDRGPDGERFF.